The clone carrying this T cell receptor (beta chain) was counted many times. Its target is not known. These data belong to a study of neurological immune-mediated disorders. Study results and limitations: Multiple sclerosis was found to have the least TCR clonal expansion, below healthy controls, and HTLV-1-associated myelopathy the most.

From 15-18 subjects, each sequencing run yielded over 170 million TCR-beta sequences. TCRdb re-analysed the 5' RACE reads in MiXCR, keeping a single row per CDR3 protein. Of about 24,000 distinct CDR3 sequences listed, over 10% are singletons. Time point given: technical triplicate 1. This clonotype was sampled from a female donor with HTLV-1-associated myelopathy (HAM/TSP). Sequenced input: CD4+ T cells from blood.

The CDR3 DNA is TGTGCCAGCAGTCAAGGGATGTCCTCCCTCTATGGCTACACCTTC. It is translated as CASSQGMSSLYGYTF. The genes are TRBV11-1 and TRBJ1-2, with D unresolved. The CDR3 has 15 residues. Germline V gene lookup returns CDR1 SGHAT and CDR2 FQDESV (reference sequence). The V end lost 6 bases, the J end lost 4 bases, and 18 bases lay between the germline ends.